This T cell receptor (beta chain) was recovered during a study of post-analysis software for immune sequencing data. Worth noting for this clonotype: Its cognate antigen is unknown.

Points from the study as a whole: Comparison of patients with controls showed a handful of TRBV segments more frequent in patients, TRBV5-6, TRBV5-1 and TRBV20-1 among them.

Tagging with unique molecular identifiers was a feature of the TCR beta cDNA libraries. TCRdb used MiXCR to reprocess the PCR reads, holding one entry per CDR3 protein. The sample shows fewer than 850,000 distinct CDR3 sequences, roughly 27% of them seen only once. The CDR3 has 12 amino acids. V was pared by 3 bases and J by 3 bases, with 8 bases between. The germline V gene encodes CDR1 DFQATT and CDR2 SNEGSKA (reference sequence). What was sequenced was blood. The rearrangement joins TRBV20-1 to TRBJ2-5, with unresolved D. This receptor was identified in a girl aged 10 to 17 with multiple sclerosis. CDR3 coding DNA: TGCAGTGCTAGTCTGATCGAAGAGACCCAGTACTTC. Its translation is CSASLIEETQYF.